The rows below give T cell receptor beta chains drawn from one sample of a study of blood T cells in healthy people across ages. TCRdb re-called the 5' RACE reads with MiXCR, one entry per CDR3 protein. The top ten clones hold over 2% of a sample with roughly 2 million distinct CDR3 sequences, around half of them seen once. Sequencing input: blood. Receptors were obtained from a woman aged 40 to 50 in good health. CDR3s include the opening cysteine and the closing phenylalanine or tryptophan. Fields, in order: clone size, J gene, V gene, D gene, CDR3 protein, CDR3 DNA. The D gene is left open where the match is weak. Size is omitted from some rows. Given values are once, few, many or a class for expanded clones.

>few|TRBJ2-7|TRBV6-2/TRBV6-3|NA
CASSYNSRGAQSYEQYF
TGTGCCAGCAGTTACAATAGCCGGGGCGCGCAGAGCTACGAGCAGTACTTC
>NA|TRBJ2-1|TRBV12-3/TRBV12-4|NA
CASSLALSRGGFYNEQFF
TGTGCCAGCAGTTTAGCGCTCTCTCGGGGAGGTTTCTACAATGAGCAGTTCTTC
>NA|TRBJ2-5|TRBV20-1|NA
CSGTAGRETQYF
TGCAGTGGCACAGCGGGTCGGGAGACCCAGTACTTC
>few|TRBJ2-5|TRBV24-1|NA
CATSDFWGETQYF
TGTGCCACCAGTGATTTTTGGGGAGAGACCCAGTACTTC
>NA|TRBJ1-1|TRBV9|NA
CASSVAGLMNTEAFF
TGTGCCAGCAGCGTAGCGGGCTTGATGAACACTGAAGCTTTCTTT
>NA|TRBJ2-5|TRBV7-2|NA
CASSLRGNQGETQYF
TGTGCCAGCAGCTTGAGGGGGAATCAAGGGGAGACCCAGTACTTC
>NA|TRBJ2-7|TRBV28|NA
CASSVPDSYEQYF
TGTGCCAGCAGTGTTCCGGACTCCTACGAGCAGTACTTC
>NA|TRBJ2-1|TRBV20-1|TRBD1
CSANLGTGWYNEQFF
TGCAGTGCTAACCTGGGGACAGGGTGGTACAATGAGCAGTTCTTC
>NA|TRBJ2-3|TRBV27|TRBD1
CASSEGQWSTDTQYF
TGTGCCAGCAGCGAGGGACAGTGGAGCACAGATACGCAGTATTTT
>NA|TRBJ2-5|TRBV6-2/TRBV6-3|NA
CASSFRRLAETQYF
TGTGCCAGCAGTTTTAGACGGCTCGCGGAGACCCAGTACTTC
>few|TRBJ2-7|TRBV7-9|NA
CASSLTQGASSEQYF
TGTGCCAGCAGCTTGACGCAGGGTGCCTCATCCGAGCAGTACTTC
>NA|TRBJ2-7|TRBV10-3|TRBD2
CAISVGTSGGGSYEQYF
TGTGCCATCAGTGTCGGGACTAGCGGGGGGGGCTCCTACGAGCAGTACTTC
>few|TRBJ2-7|TRBV6-5|TRBD1
CASRPGQANYEQYF
TGTGCCAGCAGACCGGGACAGGCCAACTACGAGCAGTACTTC
>NA|TRBJ2-2|TRBV4-3|NA
CASSQDQVGVNTGELFF
TGCGCCAGCAGCCAAGATCAAGTAGGGGTGAACACCGGGGAGCTGTTTTTT
>NA|TRBJ1-5|TRBV27|TRBD1
CASSFLTGDQPQHF
TGTGCCAGCAGTTTTTTGACAGGGGATCAGCCCCAGCATTTT
>NA|TRBJ2-3|TRBV11-2|NA
CASSLGSASLQDTQYF
TGTGCCAGCAGCTTAGGATCGGCTTCTCTCCAGGATACGCAGTATTTT
>NA|TRBJ1-2|TRBV9|NA
CASSVRVDYGYTF
TGTGCCAGCAGCGTCCGGGTTGACTATGGCTACACCTTC
>few|TRBJ2-4|TRBV29-1|NA
CSVVRPFKDIQYF
TGCAGCGTTGTCCGCCCGTTCAAAGACATTCAGTACTTC
>NA|TRBJ2-7|TRBV4-3|TRBD1
CASSRPPPGTATNEQYF
TGCGCCAGCAGCCGTCCCCCTCCCGGGACAGCTACCAATGAGCAGTACTTC
>NA|TRBJ2-7|TRBV29-1|NA
CSADSGSDYNEQYF
TGCAGCGCAGATAGCGGTTCCGACTACAATGAGCAGTACTTC
>few|TRBJ2-3|TRBV4-1|TRBD1
CASSQDGRTGYTDTQYF
TGCGCCAGCAGCCAAGATGGACGGACAGGTTACACAGATACGCAGTATTTT
>NA|TRBJ2-2|TRBV7-2|NA
CASSRLLGELFF
TGTGCCAGCAGTCGACTACTAGGGGAGCTGTTTTTT
>NA|TRBJ1-4|TRBV25-1|NA
CASSERAARPNEKLFF
TGTGCCAGCAGTGAACGGGCAGCCCGACCTAATGAAAAACTGTTTTTT
>NA|TRBJ2-7|TRBV12-3/TRBV12-4|NA
CATKSNRAVHNEQYF
TGTGCCACCAAGAGTAACAGGGCCGTCCACAATGAGCAGTACTTC
>NA|TRBJ2-5|TRBV3-1|NA
CASSQDPGSRETQYF
TGTGCCAGCAGCCAAGATCCAGGCAGCAGAGAGACCCAGTACTTC
>few|TRBJ2-5|TRBV27|TRBD2
CASTTYRGGALLSRETQYF
TGTGCCAGCACCACTTATCGCGGGGGGGCTTTATTGTCTAGAGAGACCCAGTACTTC
>NA|TRBJ2-1|TRBV2|TRBD2
CASSPGTSRYNEQFF
TGTGCCAGCAGCCCTGGGACTAGTCGGTACAATGAGCAGTTCTTC
>NA|TRBJ2-1|TRBV29-1|TRBD2
CSVRGRDNEQFF
TGCAGCGTACGAGGGAGGGACAATGAGCAGTTCTTC
>NA|TRBJ2-5|TRBV4-3|TRBD1
CASSYGQGGVYNEQYF
TGCGCCAGCAGCTACGGACAGGGCGGAGTTTACAATGAGCAGTACTTC
>once|TRBJ2-1|TRBV5-4|NA
CASSPRWDEQFF
TGTGCCAGCAGCCCTAGGTGGGATGAGCAGTTCTTC
>few|TRBJ2-1|TRBV5-1|TRBD2
CASSSLILGSGGYNEQFF
TGCGCCAGCAGCTCGCTGATATTAGGTAGCGGGGGTTACAATGAGCAGTTCTTC
>NA|TRBJ1-6|TRBV7-2|NA
CASSFSSSSLHF
TGTGCCAGCAGCTTCTCGAGTTCATCCCTCCACTTT
>NA|TRBJ1-5|TRBV20-1|NA
CSARRPNQPRHF
TGCAGTGCTAGGAGACCTAATCAGCCCCGGCATTTT
>NA|TRBJ2-5|TRBV7-2|TRBD1
CASSPIRQGTETQYF
TGTGCCAGCAGCCCAATAAGACAGGGGACAGAGACCCAGTACTTC
>NA|TRBJ2-5|TRBV15|NA
CATSRDPGPETQYF
TGTGCCACCAGCAGAGATCCCGGGCCGGAGACCCAGTACTTC
>once|TRBJ2-5|TRBV29-1|NA
CSVYYLGRGNETQYF
TGCAGCGTGTACTACCTTGGGCGCGGAAATGAGACCCAGTACTTC
>NA|TRBJ2-5|TRBV6-5|NA
CASSYSQGRGQETQYF
TGTGCCAGCAGTTACTCACAGGGGAGGGGTCAAGAGACCCAGTACTTC
>NA|TRBJ2-7|TRBV20-1|TRBD2
CSATEPISGVGYF
TGCAGTGCTACTGAACCAATTAGCGGGGTCGGGTACTTC
>NA|TRBJ2-7|TRBV2|TRBD1
CASSGGTGSGEQYF
TGTGCCAGCAGTGGTGGGACAGGGTCTGGGGAGCAGTACTTC
>few|TRBJ2-3|TRBV5-1|NA
CASNSPTDTQYF
TGCGCCAGCAACTCTCCCACAGATACGCAGTATTTT
>NA|TRBJ2-5|TRBV27|NA
CASSLYSGEETQYF
TGTGCCAGCAGTTTATATTCTGGGGAAGAGACCCAGTACTTC
>few|TRBJ1-2|TRBV7-3|NA
CASSFDSRNYGYTF
TGTGCCAGCAGCTTCGACAGTCGAAACTATGGCTACACCTTC
>NA|TRBJ2-1|TRBV6-5|TRBD2
CASSYQLAGGRNEQFF
TGTGCCAGCAGTTACCAGTTAGCGGGGGGGCGTAATGAGCAGTTCTTC
>NA|TRBJ2-5|TRBV18|TRBD2
CASSPLLAATIQETQYF
TGTGCCAGCTCACCACTTCTAGCGGCGACAATCCAAGAGACCCAGTACTTC
>NA|TRBJ1-2|TRBV9|TRBD1
CASSVGGGTETRNYGYTF
TGTGCCAGCAGCGTAGGGGGAGGGACAGAGACTCGAAACTATGGCTACACCTTC
>NA|TRBJ2-5|TRBV10-3|TRBD2
CAISESTSGPLQYF
TGTGCCATCAGTGAGTCTACTAGCGGGCCGCTACAGTACTTC
>NA|TRBJ2-5|TRBV12-3/TRBV12-4|TRBD1
CASTRTGGAETQYF
TGTGCCAGCACCAGAACAGGGGGCGCAGAGACCCAGTACTTC
>NA|TRBJ2-6|TRBV15|NA
CATSRLNSQEFLSGANVLTF
TGTGCCACCAGCAGGTTGAACTCGCAGGAGTTTCTCTCTGGGGCCAACGTCCTGACTTTC